Listed below are T cell receptor beta chains from one sample, sequenced in a study of blood T cell repertoires in COVID-19. TCRdb's table, derived via immunoSEQ multiplex PCR, lists solely in-frame clones and lacks some. The sample holds about 64,000 clones, more than 75% seen once. Material: peripheral blood. These receptors were taken from a man aged 50-59 years with active COVID-19. The conserved cysteine and the conserved F or W are not part of the CDR3 here. Fields, in order: D gene, V gene, CDR3 protein. A D gene is named only where the DNA matches it firmly.

d_gene: TRBD1
v_gene: TRBV27
CDR3aa: ASSLVRQGKVF

d_gene: .
v_gene: TRBV28
CDR3aa: ASRPAGNYGYT

d_gene: TRBD2
v_gene: TRBV5-1
CDR3aa: ASSTRTSGPQETQY

d_gene: TRBD2
v_gene: TRBV3-1/TRBV3-2
CDR3aa: ASSPLAGGTSTDTQY

d_gene: .
v_gene: TRBV4-1
CDR3aa: ASSQAESSYEQY

d_gene: TRBD2
v_gene: TRBV7-2
CDR3aa: ATQKLAGGRETQY

d_gene: .
v_gene: TRBV21-1
CDR3aa: ASSLAGIHTDTQY

d_gene: .
v_gene: TRBV5-1
CDR3aa: ASSFRPGDQETQY

d_gene: .
v_gene: TRBV9
CDR3aa: ASSVPGSPGYT

d_gene: .
v_gene: TRBV11-2
CDR3aa: ASSRPTGYGYT

d_gene: .
v_gene: TRBV24-1
CDR3aa: ATSEVEPTDTQY

d_gene: .
v_gene: TRBV3-1/TRBV3-2
CDR3aa: ASRAAGETQY

d_gene: TRBD1
v_gene: TRBV7-9
CDR3aa: ASSFRGPPLKNIQY

d_gene: .
v_gene: TRBV12-3/TRBV12-4
CDR3aa: ASSLRVNTEAF

d_gene: .
v_gene: TRBV24-1
CDR3aa: ATSDPPSPYEQY

d_gene: .
v_gene: TRBV19
CDR3aa: ASSLPPGFGGANVLT

d_gene: .
v_gene: TRBV6-2/TRBV6-3
CDR3aa: ASSYSGLETYEQY

d_gene: .
v_gene: TRBV9
CDR3aa: ASSQTGTFSEKLF

d_gene: TRBD2
v_gene: TRBV18
CDR3aa: ASSSDGGDEQF

d_gene: .
v_gene: TRBV27
CDR3aa: ASSLSSARDYGYT

d_gene: .
v_gene: TRBV7-9
CDR3aa: ASSNPQSYEQY

d_gene: TRBD1
v_gene: TRBV19
CDR3aa: ASRKDRDLTDTQY

d_gene: TRBD1
v_gene: TRBV6-5
CDR3aa: ASKPRQGAADTQY

d_gene: .
v_gene: TRBV21-1
CDR3aa: ASSKVARQGAETQY

d_gene: .
v_gene: TRBV6-5
CDR3aa: ASSPLSFVNQPQH

d_gene: TRBD1
v_gene: TRBV7-9
CDR3aa: ASSLARQGIYNEQF

d_gene: .
v_gene: TRBV19
CDR3aa: ASSIASTSFTH

d_gene: TRBD1
v_gene: TRBV7-8
CDR3aa: ASSPRTGYNQPQH